This T cell receptor beta chain was identified in a study of PD-L1 blockade in urothelial cancer. About the study: Median T cell yield from blood was 130,000 to 150,000.

This clone turned up a few times. Time point indicated: pretreatment peripheral blood. This CDR3 spans 16 amino acids. V lost 1 base to trimming and J lost 0 bases, with 12 bases between them. The germline V gene encodes CDR1 SEHNR and CDR2 FQNEAQ (reference sequence). Every PCR received spiked-in synthetic TCR analog templates. TCRdb keeps only in-frame clones here, not all; method: immunoSEQ multiplex PCR. Of more than 40,000 clones in the sample, roughly 80% were seen once. This specimen consisted of PBMCs, obtained around atezolizumab (anti-PD-L1) treatment. This chain joins TRBV7-9 and TRBJ1-1; perhaps TRBD1 as D (6 bases). The receptor's source is a man over 45 with urothelial cancer. CDR3 nucleotide sequence: TGTGCCAGCAGCTTAGTCCAGGGGCCGATGAACACTGAAGCTTTCTTT. Translation: CASSLVQGPMNTEAFF.